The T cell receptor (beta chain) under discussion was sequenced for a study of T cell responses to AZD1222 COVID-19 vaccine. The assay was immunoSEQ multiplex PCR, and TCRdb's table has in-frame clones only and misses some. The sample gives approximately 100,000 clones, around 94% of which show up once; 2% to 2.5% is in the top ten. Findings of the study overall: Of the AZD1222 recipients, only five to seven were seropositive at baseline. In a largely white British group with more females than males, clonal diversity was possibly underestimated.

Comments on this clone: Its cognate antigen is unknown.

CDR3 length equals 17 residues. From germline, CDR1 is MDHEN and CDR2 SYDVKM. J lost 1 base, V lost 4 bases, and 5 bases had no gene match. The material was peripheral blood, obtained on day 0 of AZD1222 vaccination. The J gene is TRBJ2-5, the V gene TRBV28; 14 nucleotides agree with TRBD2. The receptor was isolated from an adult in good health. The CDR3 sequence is CASSSLGLAGGQETQYF. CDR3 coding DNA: TGTGCCAGCAGTTCGCTTGGACTAGCGGGGGGCCAAGAGACCCAGTACTTC. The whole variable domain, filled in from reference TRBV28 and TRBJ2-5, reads DVKVTQSSRYLVKRTGEKVFLECVQDMDHENMFWYRQDPGLGLRLIYFSYDVKMKEKGDIPEGYSVSREKKERFSLILESASTNQTSMYLCASSSLGLAGGQETQYFGPGTRLLVL.